A single sample gave rise to the 32 T cell receptor beta chains below, sequenced in a study of CD4+ T cells in melanoma. Here immunoSEQ multiplex PCR was the method, and the copy in TCRdb shows in-frame clones only, minus some. Here the sample spans 13,000 or so clones, under 80% being singletons. Sequences were obtained from cells from a culture (not recorded whether cultured in vitro). These receptors were taken from a human donor with melanoma.

By sample share, this clone is medium-sized. The chain employs TRBV19 and TRBJ1-6; the D gene is possibly TRBD1 (6 bases). The germline V gene encodes CDR1 LNHDA and CDR2 SQIVND (reference sequence). This CDR3 spans 13 amino acids. Trimming removed 5 bases from V and 13 bases from J, with 15 bases in between. CDR3 DNA sequence: TGTGCCAGTAGTCCCCGACAGGATCTCCCCCTCCACTTT. It yields the protein CASSPRQDLPLHF.

In its sample, this clone was seen a few times. The chain employs TRBV2 and TRBJ2-7, with D possibly TRBD1 on 5 matching bases. CDR1 and CDR2 from the germline V gene are SNHLY and FYNNEI. The CDR3 is made up of 14 amino acids. V gave up 8 bases and J gave up 1 base, with 15 bases separating them. CDR3 sequence: CASLQGWESYEQYF. The DNA of the CDR3 is TGTGCCAGCCTGCAGGGCTGGGAATCCTACGAGCAGTACTTC. Together with reference TRBV2 and TRBJ2-7, the CDR3 gives the full variable domain: EPEVTQTPSHQVTQMGQEVILRCVPISNHLYFYWYRQILGQKVEFLVSFYNNEISEKSEIFDDQFSVERPDGSNFTLKIRSTKLEDSAMYFCASLQGWESYEQYFGPGTRLTVT.

The chain is built from TRBV19 and TRBJ1-2, with D tentatively TRBD1 (5 bases). Trimming stripped 4 bases from V and 8 bases from J, with 32 bases between. CDR1 and CDR2 (germline): LNHDA, SQIVND (reference sequence). The CDR3 covers 19 residues. The DNA for the CDR3 is TGTGCCAGTAGTAATCGGATCCTGTGGGGGAGCGAACGAGGGTACGGCTACACCTTC. It translates to CASSNRILWGSERGYGYTF.

This chain joins TRBV28 and TRBJ1-2; D ambiguous. CDR1 is MDHEN and CDR2 is SYDVKM in the germline V gene. Trimming took 2 bases from V and 3 from J, leaving 7 bases between them. CDR3 size: 13 residues. The CDR3 loop reads CASSLTTDYGYTF. In DNA, the CDR3 is TGTGCCAGCAGTTTAACGACCGACTATGGCTACACCTTC.

J is TRBJ1-2 and V is TRBV29-1; no clear D gene. Germline V CDR1 and CDR2: SQVTM, ANQGSEA. Trimming shortened V by 4 bases and J by 4 bases, and 13 bases separated the two germline ends. The CDR3 has 13 amino acids. The CDR3 protein is CSVVLRLGYGYTF. The CDR3, as DNA: TGCAGCGTTGTTCTGAGGCTTGGCTATGGCTACACCTTC. The entire variable domain, with the rest obtained from reference TRBV29-1 and TRBJ1-2, is as follows: SAVISQKPSRDICQRGTSLTIQCQVDSQVTMMFWYRQQPGQSLTLIATANQGSEATYESGFVIDKFPISRPNLTFSTLTVSNMSPEDSSIYLCSVVLRLGYGYTFGSGTRLTVV.

V gene TRBV10-1 combines with J gene TRBJ1-3; D unresolved. CDR1 and CDR2 (germline): WNHNN, SYGVQD (reference sequence). With 7 bases removed from V and 10 bases from J, the gap between germline ends came to 17 bases. CDR3 length: 13 residues. CDR3 loop: CASKNRTRRTIYF. The CDR3, as DNA: TGCGCCAGCAAAAACCGGACCCGGAGAACCATATATTTT.

The rearrangement joins TRBV2 to TRBJ2-7; 9 bases are a match to TRBD1. V dropped 4 bases and J dropped 3; count of bases not matched to a gene: 4. Germline loops: CDR1 SNHLY, CDR2 FYNNEI. CDR3 size: 14 residues. This chain's CDR3 is CASSAGTGYYEQYF. The CDR3 nucleotides read TGTGCCAGCAGTGCGGGGACAGGGTACTACGAGCAGTACTTC. The full variable domain, completed using reference TRBV2 and TRBJ2-7, is EPEVTQTPSHQVTQMGQEVILRCVPISNHLYFYWYRQILGQKVEFLVSFYNNEISEKSEIFDDQFSVERPDGSNFTLKIRSTKLEDSAMYFCASSAGTGYYEQYFGPGTRLTVT.

Turning to this clone: Different DNA sequences within this sample yield the same CDR3. V usage is TRBV29-1 and J usage is TRBJ2-2; 9 bases map to TRBD1. The CDR3 contains 14 residues. Looked up from germline, CDR1 is SQVTM and CDR2 is ANQGSEA. J was trimmed by 3 bases and V by 4 bases; bases with no gene match: 3. DNA of the CDR3: TGCAGCGTTGCTCGGACAGGGGACACCGGGGAGCTGTTTTTT. Its protein product is CSVARTGDTGELFF.

The chain joins TRBV4-1 to TRBJ2-7, with unresolved D. V was shortened by 2 bases and J by 4 bases, with 15 bases between the two germline ends. Germline loops: CDR1 MGHRA, CDR2 YSYEKL. This CDR3 spans 15 amino acids. This CDR3 reads CASSQFYFGNYEQYF. CDR3 DNA: TGCGCCAGCAGCCAATTTTACTTTGGGAATTACGAGCAGTACTTC.

V usage is TRBV11-2 and J usage is TRBJ1-2; D remains unclear. CDR3 length equals 13 residues. V lost 4 bases and J lost 7, with 13 bases in between. The germline V gene encodes CDR1 SGHAT and CDR2 FQNNGV. The CDR3 coding sequence is TGTGCCAGCAGCTCCCTATCGCAGCGTGGCTACACCTTC. Translated, it gives CASSSLSQRGYTF.

V is TRBV7-6 and J is TRBJ1-3, with D maybe TRBD1 (6 bases). The V gene lost 6 bases and the J gene lost 0 bases, with 12 bases spanning the gap. The CDR3 length is 15 residues. Germline CDR1 is SGHVS and CDR2 is FNYEAQ. In nucleotides, the CDR3 is TGTGCCAGCAGTAATCGGGACAACTCTGGAAACACCATATATTTT. Translated: CASSNRDNSGNTIYF.

The V call is TRBV10-3, the J call TRBJ1-1; unclear D gene. The V and J ends lost 2 bases and 3 bases respectively, with 7 bases between them. This CDR3 has 13 amino acids. Germline V gene data show CDR1 as ENHRY and CDR2 as SYGVKD. Written as DNA, the CDR3 is TGTGCCATCAGTGAGGCGATGGACACTGAAGCTTTCTTT. It encodes CAISEAMDTEAFF.

The CDR3 region is CASSLDRGRHNEQFF. DNA for the CDR3: TGTGCCAGCAGCTTAGACAGGGGGAGGCACAATGAGCAGTTCTTC. V gene TRBV7-3 combines with J gene TRBJ2-1, with 9 bases matching TRBD1. CDR1 is SGHTA, CDR2 FQGTGA, per germline. V shed 2 bases, J shed 5 bases, and the junction held 4 bases outside the gene matches. The CDR3 is 15 amino acids.

This chain uses TRBV5-1 with TRBJ2-7; no clear D gene. Germline CDR1 and CDR2: SGHRS and YFSETQ. There are 16 residues in the CDR3. V shed 0 bases and J shed 6 bases, with 19 bases lying between them. The CDR3 bases are TGCGCCAGCAGCTTGGGTATGCAGACGGGCGGTTCCGAGCAGTACTTC. This gives the protein CASSLGMQTGGSEQYF.

V gene TRBV19 combines with J gene TRBJ1-1; TRBD1 matches at 7 bases. The V and J ends lost 2 bases and 10 bases, in that order; junction bases with no gene match: 13. In germline, CDR1 is LNHDA, CDR2 SQIVND (reference sequence). The CDR3 spans 15 residues. CDR3 sequence: CASSIRSTGTALAFF. CDR3 DNA: TGTGCCAGTAGTATACGATCCACCGGGACAGCCCTAGCTTTCTTT.

This chain connects TRBV27 to TRBJ2-3; the match to TRBD2 covers 7 bases. The germline gives CDR1 MNHEY, CDR2 SMNVEV (reference sequence). The ends lost 3 bases at V and 2 bases at J; junction bases unmatched: 5. The CDR3 contains 15 residues. The DNA for the CDR3 is TGTGCCAGCAGTTTCCGCGGGAGTGACACAGATACGCAGTATTTT. Its translation is CASSFRGSDTDTQYF.

The CDR3 here is CASSAERGGETQYF. In nucleotides, the CDR3 is TGTGCCAGCAGTGCCGAGCGGGGGGGGGAGACCCAGTACTTC. This rearrangement joins TRBV2 to TRBJ2-5; 10 bases line up with TRBD2. CDR3 size: 14 residues. V was pared by 4 bases and J by 5 bases, with 4 bases of the junction left unmatched. Per the germline V gene, CDR1 is SNHLY and CDR2 is FYNNEI.

The J gene is TRBJ1-2, the V gene TRBV28; D gene ambiguous. Germline V CDR1 and CDR2: MDHEN, SYDVKM. Trimming stripped 8 bases from V and 1 base from J, with 14 bases between. The CDR3 consists of 14 residues. The CDR3 protein is CASRPPTSNYGYTF. DNA for the CDR3: TGTGCCAGCCGGCCGCCGACTAGTAACTATGGCTACACCTTC.

This clone was detected only once. The V call is TRBV7-9, the J call TRBJ2-7; D possibly corresponds to TRBD1 (5 bases). This CDR3 is 13 amino acids long. Germline values: CDR1 SEHNR, CDR2 FQNEAQ (reference sequence). Trimming shortened V by 5 bases and J by 3 bases, and 11 bases separated the two germline ends. CDR3 in DNA: TGTGCCAGCAGCAAGGGCAGGGACTACGAGCAGTACTTC. Its protein is CASSKGRDYEQYF.

The chain is built from TRBV6-1 and TRBJ2-7, with D possibly TRBD2 on 7 matching bases. Between the trimmed V and J ends, which lost 9 bases and 3 bases, there was a span of 15 bases. The CDR3 is 13 residues long. Germline V gene sequence: CDR1 MNHNS, CDR2 SASEGT. Here the CDR3 reads CARGEGGIYEQYF. The CDR3 DNA follows: TGTGCCAGGGGTGAGGGGGGGATCTACGAGCAGTACTTC.

Of note for this clone: One end of the junction is discordant with germline, which a read error may explain. V usage is TRBV10-3 and J usage is TRBJ1-1, with 8 positions matching TRBD1. This CDR3 is built from 14 residues. Germline V gene data show CDR1 as ENHRY and CDR2 as SYGVKD. This chain's CDR3 is CASSATGGRTEAFF. CDR3 in DNA: TGTGCCAGCAGTGCAACAGGGGGTCGGACTGAAGCTTTCTTT.

CDR3 region: CASSPRPDRGGNYGYTF. The DNA for the CDR3 is TGTGCCAGCTCCCCCAGGCCGGACAGGGGGGGTAACTATGGCTACACCTTC. V is TRBV27 and J is TRBJ1-2, with 10 positions matching TRBD1. The CDR3 contains 17 residues. The germline V gene has CDR1 MNHEY and CDR2 SMNVEV (reference sequence). V lost 8 bases to trimming and J lost 1 base; unmatched junction nucleotides: 13.

The chain carries TRBV2 and TRBJ1-2; D not resolved. V lost 3 bases and J 7 bases, leaving 9 bases between the germline ends. The CDR3 contains 12 residues. Germline V gene lookup returns CDR1 SNHLY and CDR2 FYNNEI. In nucleotides, the CDR3 is TGTGCCAGCAGTGAGATCCCCCCTGGCTACACCTTC. It specifies CASSEIPPGYTF.

The chain has TRBV5-1 and TRBJ2-4, with 16 bases lining up with TRBD2. The V and J ends lost 3 bases and 8 bases, in that order; junction bases with no gene match: 11. CDR1 SGHRS and CDR2 YFSETQ come from the germline V gene. The CDR3 length is 18 residues. CDR3 bases: TGCGCCAGCAGCTCTCTCCCCGGGACTAGCGGGGGGGGTTACATTCAGTACTTC. Translated: CASSSLPGTSGGGYIQYF.

A single count supports this clone. The chain links TRBV11-2 to TRBJ1-4; possibly TRBD1 for D (6 bases). V was clipped by 5 bases and J by 5 bases, with 15 bases between them. The CDR3 has 15 amino acids. Germline assignment: CDR1 SGHAT and CDR2 FQNNGV. This chain's CDR3 is CASSPYTGTNEKLFF. Here the CDR3 DNA reads TGTGCCAGCAGCCCGTACACTGGGACAAATGAAAAACTGTTTTTT.

The chain combines TRBV7-3 with TRBJ2-1; D perhaps matches TRBD2 (7 bases). The CDR3 is 13 amino acids. Germline CDR1 and CDR2: SGHTA and FQGTGA. V was shortened by 5 bases and J by 15 bases, with 20 bases between the two germline ends. This CDR3 is CASSPGLGGARFF. The DNA of the CDR3 is TGTGCCAGCAGCCCCGGTCTAGGGGGGGCCCGGTTCTTC.

The chain recombines TRBV5-1 with TRBJ1-2; D possibly corresponds to TRBD1 (5 bases). The CDR3 is made up of 13 amino acids. The ends were cut back, 4 bases at V and 5 bases at J, with 12 bases in the middle. Germline assignment: CDR1 SGHRS and CDR2 YFSETQ. CDR3: CASSPGPTYGYTF. The CDR3 DNA reads as TGCGCCAGCAGCCCGGGACCGACATATGGCTACACCTTC.

V is TRBV5-3 and J is TRBJ2-7; D not certain. TRBV5-3 is noted as an ORF with a role that remains uncertain. The CDR3 totals 13 residues. With 8 bases removed from V and 0 bases from J, the gap between germline ends came to 12 bases. CDR3 in amino acids: CASSPFSSYEQYF. CDR3 in DNA: TGTGCCAGCAGCCCCTTCAGCTCCTACGAGCAGTACTTC.

The chain has TRBV29-1 and TRBJ1-3; D is perhaps TRBD1 (5 bases). Germline loops: CDR1 SQVTM, CDR2 ANQGSEA. The V gene lost 3 bases and the J gene lost 2 bases, with 14 bases spanning the gap. The CDR3 has 15 residues. The CDR3 spells CSVDPLGTTGNTIYF. The CDR3 DNA follows: TGCAGCGTTGATCCCCTGGGGACCACTGGAAACACCATATATTTT. Filled out from reference TRBV29-1 and TRBJ1-3, the complete variable domain reads SAVISQKPSRDICQRGTSLTIQCQVDSQVTMMFWYRQQPGQSLTLIATANQGSEATYESGFVIDKFPISRPNLTFSTLTVSNMSPEDSSIYLCSVDPLGTTGNTIYFGEGSWLTVV.

The chain links TRBV19 to TRBJ1-6; 7 bases agree with TRBD1. The germline V gene encodes CDR1 LNHDA and CDR2 SQIVND (reference sequence). V was pared by 5 bases and J by 9 bases, with 4 bases of the junction left unmatched. The CDR3 length is 13 residues. The CDR3 reads CASSDRARSPLHF. DNA of the CDR3: TGTGCCAGTAGTGACAGGGCTCGTTCACCCCTCCACTTT.

This chain connects TRBV5-1 to TRBJ2-7; 10 bases match TRBD1. The germline V gene encodes CDR1 SGHRS and CDR2 YFSETQ. The ends lost 5 bases at V and 5 bases at J; junction bases unmatched: 1. The CDR3 sequence is 12 residues long. CDR3 DNA: TGCGCCAGCAGAGGACAGGGGGACGAGCAGTACTTC. Translating it yields CASRGQGDEQYF.

This clone has more than one count but fewer than ten. Germline and junction disagree at one end, which may indicate a read error. V is TRBV7-9 and J is TRBJ1-4; D not resolved. Germline CDR1 is SEHNR and CDR2 is FQNEAQ (reference sequence). This CDR3 spans 12 amino acids. The CDR3 DNA sequence: TGTGCCAGCAGCTTTTCAGAAGGGAATCCCTATTTT. Its protein product is CASSFSEGNPYF.